This passage covers 32 T cell receptor beta chains from one sample sequenced in a study of blood T cell repertoires in COVID-19. TCRdb keeps only in-frame clones here, not all; method: immunoSEQ multiplex PCR. The sample has over 250,000 clones, more than 80% seen once. The sequencing sample was made of PBMCs or T cells enriched from blood (not recorded which). Receptors were obtained from a woman in her 30s who had recovered from COVID-19.

This chain uses TRBV7-6 with TRBJ2-2; TRBD2 is a possible D gene (6 bases). The CDR3 has 17 amino acids. Trimming removed 1 base at V and 2 bases at J, with 14 bases between. CDR1 and CDR2 (germline): SGHVS, FNYEAQ. The CDR3 sequence: CASSLEPGTVNTGELFF. CDR3 coding DNA: TGTGCCAGCAGCTTAGAACCCGGGACTGTTAACACCGGGGAGCTGTTTTTT.

This chain links TRBV11-3 with TRBJ2-1; the D is unclear. V gave up 5 bases and J gave up 6 bases, with 14 bases separating them. This CDR3 spans 14 amino acids. Germline V gene lookup returns CDR1 SGHNT and CDR2 YENEEA. The DNA of the CDR3 is TGTGCCAGCAGCCCTATAGGCGGTGGCAATGAGCAGTTCTTC. It translates to CASSPIGGGNEQFF.

The V gene is TRBV5-1, the J gene TRBJ2-2, with D uncertain. Germline lookup yields CDR1 SGHRS and CDR2 YFSETQ. The CDR3 contains 14 residues. V was shortened by 0 bases and J by 3 bases, with 6 bases between the two germline ends. The chain's CDR3 is CASSLGLYTGELFF. CDR3 bases: TGCGCCAGCAGCTTGGGGCTTTACACCGGGGAGCTGTTTTTT.

V gene TRBV5-5 combines with J gene TRBJ2-7; 12 bases are shared with TRBD2. Per the germline V gene, CDR1 is SGHKS and CDR2 is YYEKEE (reference sequence). J gave up 6 bases and V 3 bases, and 4 bases lay outside the gene matches. The CDR3 spans 14 residues. CDR3 protein: CASSWTSGAREQYF. In DNA form, the CDR3 reads TGTGCCAGCAGCTGGACTAGCGGGGCCCGCGAGCAGTACTTC.

The J gene is TRBJ2-7, the V gene TRBV27, with TRBD1 identical over 7 bases. Germline V gene sequence: CDR1 MNHEY, CDR2 SMNVEV (reference sequence). J gave up 2 bases and V 6 bases, and 7 bases lay outside the gene matches. This CDR3 contains 14 residues. Here the CDR3 reads CASSSGTAPYEQYF. The CDR3 DNA is TGTGCCAGCAGCTCCGGGACAGCCCCCTACGAGCAGTACTTC.

The CDR3 nucleotides are TGTGCCAGCAGCGCCGAGGCTAGCGGGAGCTCCTACAATGAGCAGTTCTTC. Translation: CASSAEASGSSYNEQFF. V gene TRBV7-3 combines with J gene TRBJ2-1; 10 bases match TRBD2. Per the germline V gene, CDR1 is SGHTA and CDR2 is FQGTGA. The length of the CDR3 is 17 residues. Losses at the gene ends were 5 bases for V and 0 bases for J; bases not matched to a gene: 7.

This chain joins TRBV6-2 or TRBV6-3 and TRBJ2-1; D call uncertain. CDR1 MNHEY and CDR2 SVGEGT come from the germline V gene. The CDR3 extends over 14 amino acids. Trimming took 0 bases from V and 9 from J, leaving 12 bases between them. CDR3 coding DNA: TGTGCCAGCAGTTACTCAGTCCTAGGCACTGAGCAGTTCTTC. It codes for CASSYSVLGTEQFF.

The chain couples TRBV28 to TRBJ2-7, with D possibly being TRBD2 (5 bases). Germline CDR1 MDHEN, CDR2 SYDVKM. With 5 bases removed from V and 3 bases from J, the gap between germline ends came to 14 bases. CDR3 length: 14 residues. The CDR3 DNA is TGTGCCAGCAGTCTCCCCCCGGGGATCTACGAGCAGTACTTC. Amino acid sequence: CASSLPPGIYEQYF.

The CDR3 region has the DNA TGTGCCACGACGGAAATGGACAGGGTAGACATTCAGTACTTC. Protein: CATTEMDRVDIQYF. The V and J genes are TRBV15 and TRBJ2-4; 8 bases fit TRBD1. The CDR3 sequence is 14 residues long. Trimming removed 9 bases from V and 8 bases from J; junction bases left unmatched: 12. Germline-derived CDR1 and CDR2 are LNHNV and YYDKDF (reference sequence).

The chain carries TRBV5-1 and TRBJ2-1; 7 nucleotides agree with TRBD2. Losses at the gene ends were 4 bases for V and 4 bases for J; bases not matched to a gene: 11. This CDR3 comprises 16 residues. CDR1 is SGHRS, CDR2 YFSETQ, per germline. The CDR3 region has the DNA TGCGCCAGCAGCCTTAGCGGCGGGAGAGGGTACAATGAGCAGTTCTTC. It translates to CASSLSGGRGYNEQFF.

CDR3 region: CATSDPARVDEQFF. Here the CDR3 DNA reads TGTGCCACCAGTGATCCCGCGCGGGTCGATGAGCAGTTCTTC. V gene TRBV24-1 combines with J gene TRBJ2-1, with D possibly TRBD2 on 5 matching bases. This CDR3 spans 14 amino acids. Germline assignment: CDR1 KGHDR and CDR2 SFDVKD. V was clipped by 3 bases and J by 8 bases, with 13 bases between them.

The chain is built from TRBV20-1 and TRBJ1-2; D uncertain. CDR3 length equals 11 residues. The germline V gene has CDR1 DFQATT and CDR2 SNEGSKA (reference sequence). V lost 3 bases and J 6 bases, leaving 8 bases between the germline ends. The CDR3 nucleotides read TGCAGTGCTAGCCTCTCCCATGGCTACACCTTC. Residues: CSASLSHGYTF.

This clone was recorded only once. At one end, the junction sequence differs from germline, possibly due to a read error. This chain joins TRBV7-7 and TRBJ2-1, with D possibly TRBD2 on 5 matching bases. The CDR3 runs to 17 residues. Germline CDR1 SSHAT, CDR2 FNYEAQ (reference sequence). This chain's CDR3 is CASSLESGRVVYNEQFF. In DNA form, the CDR3 reads TGTGCTAGCAGCTTAGAGTCGGGAAGGGTAGTCTACAATGAGCAGTTCTTC.

This chain joins TRBV28 and TRBJ2-7, with 11 bases lining up with TRBD2. Germline V gives CDR1 MDHEN, CDR2 SYDVKM. The CDR3 is made up of 19 amino acids. After removal of 3 bases from V and 1 base from J, the junction contained 14 bases not matched to a gene. The CDR3 loop is CASSFMPGLAVGLSYEQYF. The CDR3 nucleotides are TGTGCCAGCAGTTTTATGCCGGGACTAGCGGTGGGTTTGTCCTACGAGCAGTACTTC.

The chain combines TRBV28 with TRBJ2-2; TRBD2 matches 11 bases. Losses at the gene ends were 10 bases for V and 0 bases for J; bases not matched to a gene: 4. The CDR3 covers 15 residues. Per the germline V gene, CDR1 is MDHEN and CDR2 is SYDVKM. The chain's CDR3 is CATGTSGANTGELFF. CDR3 DNA sequence: TGTGCCACCGGGACTAGCGGCGCGAACACCGGGGAGCTGTTTTTT.

The chain employs TRBV25-1 and TRBJ2-1, with 8 nucleotides matching TRBD2. V lost 4 bases and J lost 7; bases outside the gene matches: 9. In germline, CDR1 is MGHDK, CDR2 SYGVNS. The CDR3 totals 15 residues. The CDR3 coding sequence is TGTGCCAGCAGTGGGCCGGGACTAGTACCAAATGAGCAGTTCTTC. Translating gives CASSGPGLVPNEQFF.

CDR3 DNA sequence: TGCGCCAGCAGCTTAGGGGTCTCTGGGGCCAACGTCCTGACTTTC. This gives the protein CASSLGVSGANVLTF. The chain couples TRBV5-1 to TRBJ2-6, with D perhaps TRBD1 (5 bases). From germline, CDR1 is SGHRS and CDR2 YFSETQ. V lost 2 bases to trimming and J lost 0 bases, with 6 bases between them. CDR3 size: 15 residues.

This chain links TRBV6-5 with TRBJ1-5, with D unresolved. The V end was cut by 4 bases, the J end by 6 bases, with 10 bases between. The CDR3 sequence is 13 residues long. CDR1 is MNHEY and CDR2 is SVGAGI in the germline V gene. The chain's CDR3 is CASSLTITQPQHF. The CDR3, as DNA: TGTGCCAGCAGTTTGACAATAACTCAGCCCCAGCATTTT.

This sequence joins TRBV5-1 and TRBJ2-7; possible D gene TRBD1, 6 bases. The CDR3 runs to 14 residues. From germline, CDR1 is SGHRS and CDR2 YFSETQ. V was cut by 0 bases and J by 5 bases, with 12 bases left in between. CDR3 sequence: CASSLGQGTHEQYF. The CDR3 DNA sequence: TGCGCCAGCAGCTTGGGTCAGGGGACCCACGAGCAGTACTTC. Full variable domain (remainder filled in from reference TRBV5-1 and TRBJ2-7): KAGVTQTPRYLIKTRGQQVTLSCSPISGHRSVSWYQQTPGQGLQFLFEYFSETQRNKGNFPGRFSGRQFSNSRSEMNVSTLELGDSALYLCASSLGQGTHEQYFGPGTRLTVT.

The V call is TRBV7-8, the J call TRBJ1-3; D is perhaps TRBD1 (5 bases). The CDR3 is 16 amino acids. CDR1 is SGHVS, CDR2 FQNEAQ, per germline. V lost 5 bases and J 0 bases, leaving 14 bases between the germline ends. The CDR3 DNA follows: TGTGCCAGCAGCCACCCCCAGGGCCGCTCTGGAAACACCATATATTTT. Translating it yields CASSHPQGRSGNTIYF.

This clone was seen a handful of times. V gene TRBV28 combines with J gene TRBJ2-7, with D unclear. The CDR3 sequence is 14 residues long. From germline, CDR1 is MDHEN and CDR2 SYDVKM. V lost 3 bases and J lost 2, with 11 bases in between. CDR3 sequence (DNA): TGTGCCAGCAGTTTTGTACAGCCACCCTACGAGCAGTACTTC. It translates to CASSFVQPPYEQYF.

The rearrangement joins TRBV7-3 to TRBJ2-3, with 7 bases lining up with TRBD2. The CDR3 runs to 16 residues. Germline assignment: CDR1 SGHTA and CDR2 FQGTGA. The ends lost 5 bases at V and 0 bases at J; junction bases unmatched: 8. CDR3 nucleotides: TGTGCCAGCAGCCCTAGTAGTAGCGGGAGCACAGATACGCAGTATTTT. Encoded protein: CASSPSSSGSTDTQYF.

The V call is TRBV28, the J call TRBJ2-7; 8 bases align to TRBD2. Germline CDR1 and CDR2: MDHEN and SYDVKM. CDR3 size: 15 residues. The V and J ends lost 3 bases and 4 bases, in that order; junction bases with no gene match: 8. The CDR3 DNA is TGTGCCAGCAGTTTGGGGTCTAGCGGGTCGTACGAGCAGTACTTC. Residues: CASSLGSSGSYEQYF. The variable domain in full, completed from reference TRBV28 and TRBJ2-7, reads DVKVTQSSRYLVKRTGEKVFLECVQDMDHENMFWYRQDPGLGLRLIYFSYDVKMKEKGDIPEGYSVSREKKERFSLILESASTNQTSMYLCASSLGSSGSYEQYFGPGTRLTVT.

The chain combines TRBV3-1 (or the pseudogene TRBV3-2) with TRBJ2-2, with TRBD1 as a possible D gene (7 bases). CDR1 is LGHDT and CDR2 is YNNKEL in the germline V gene (reference sequence). The V gene lost 0 bases and the J gene lost 3 bases, with 17 bases spanning the gap. The CDR3 covers 18 residues. The CDR3 here is CASSQDRTGLWDTGELFF. CDR3 DNA sequence: TGTGCCAGCAGCCAAGATAGGACAGGACTATGGGACACCGGGGAGCTGTTTTTT.

This clone was found once. The chain combines TRBV18 with TRBJ2-7; 7 bases fit TRBD1. V shed 2 bases, J shed 0 bases, and the junction held 7 bases outside the gene matches. This CDR3 is 16 amino acids long. Germline assignment: CDR1 KGHSH and CDR2 LQKENI. The CDR3 sequence: CASSPKPGQHSYEQYF. The DNA for the CDR3 is TGTGCCAGCTCACCAAAACCGGGACAGCACTCCTACGAGCAGTACTTC.

This rearrangement joins TRBV5-1 to TRBJ1-3; 10 bases are shared with TRBD1. The junction had 10 bases not matched to a gene; V was cut back by 1 base and J by 3 bases. The CDR3 has 18 residues. CDR1 SGHRS and CDR2 YFSETQ come from the germline V gene. The CDR3 protein is CASSLSQDRGVGGNTIYF. The CDR3, as DNA: TGCGCCAGCAGCTTGTCTCAGGACAGGGGGGTTGGTGGAAACACCATATATTTT.

This chain joins TRBV10-3 and TRBJ1-3; tentatively, D is TRBD1 (5 bases). V was clipped by 11 bases and J by 1 base, with 12 bases between them. CDR3 size: 13 residues. CDR1 is ENHRY, CDR2 SYGVKD, per germline. DNA of the CDR3: TGTGCCTCCAGGGAGGGGTCTGGAAACACCATATATTTT. It specifies CASREGSGNTIYF.

The J gene is TRBJ2-7, the V gene TRBV2, with unresolved D. CDR3 size: 13 residues. Germline V gene sequence: CDR1 SNHLY, CDR2 FYNNEI. Trimming left V 3 bases short and J 6 bases short, with 12 bases between. The CDR3 here is CASSEAALIEQYF. The DNA for the CDR3 is TGTGCCAGCAGTGAGGCGGCACTTATCGAGCAGTACTTC.

This chain connects TRBV13 to TRBJ2-2, with TRBD1 matching 7 bases. The CDR3 length is 16 residues. V lost 7 bases and J lost 3; bases outside the gene matches: 11. Germline lookup yields CDR1 PRHDT and CDR2 FYEKMQ (reference sequence). CDR3 DNA sequence: TGTGCCAGCAAGGGCAGGGGGTTCACGGACACCGGGGAGCTGTTTTTT. Translated, it gives CASKGRGFTDTGELFF.

V gene TRBV6-5 combines with J gene TRBJ2-6, with D unresolved. Trimming left V 2 bases short and J 0 bases short, with 8 bases between. Germline V lookup: CDR1 MNHEY, CDR2 SVGAGI. CDR3 length: 16 residues. The CDR3 here is CASSYRGGSGANVLTF. The DNA for the CDR3 is TGTGCCAGCAGTTACCGAGGTGGCTCTGGGGCCAACGTCCTGACTTTC.

The gene calls are TRBV7-9 and TRBJ1-3, with 11 positions matching TRBD1. The CDR3 is 17 residues long. Per germline, CDR1 SEHNR and CDR2 FQNEAQ (reference sequence). Trimming at V came to 8 bases and at J to 3 bases, leaving 12 bases not matched to a gene. Here the CDR3 reads CASHRTGGAFSGNTIYF. The CDR3 DNA reads as TGTGCCAGCCACCGGACAGGGGGCGCCTTTAGTGGAAACACCATATATTTT.

The gene calls are TRBV30 and TRBJ2-6; 8 bases fit TRBD2. CDR3 size: 16 residues. Trimming at V came to 3 bases and at J to 0 bases, leaving 4 bases not matched to a gene. CDR1 and CDR2 (germline): GTSNPN, SVGIG (reference sequence). CDR3 loop: CAWRGLGPSGANVLTF. CDR3 nucleotide sequence: TGTGCCTGGAGGGGACTAGGCCCCTCTGGGGCCAACGTCCTGACTTTC.